This entry describes one TCR beta chain. TCRdb keeps only in-frame clones here, not all; method: immunoSEQ multiplex PCR. The data hold about 140,000 clones, with 80% to 90% observed a single time. The sample belongs to a study of blood T cell repertoires in COVID-19. Study in general: Sources were T cells, B-cell-depleted T cells, or PBMCs; the material itself was cDNA or gDNA.

J was trimmed by 3 bases and V by 5 bases; bases with no gene match: 10. CDR3 length: 18 residues. Germline CDR1 and CDR2: MNHNY and SVGAGI (reference sequence). The sequenced material came from peripheral blood. The TCR sequence derives from a woman in her fifties or sixties with acute or convalescent COVID-19. The genes are TRBV6-6 and TRBJ2-3, with 14 bases fitting TRBD2. This CDR3 reads CASSPTSGGAIGTDTQYF. DNA of the CDR3: TGTGCCAGCAGTCCGACTAGCGGGGGGGCCATTGGAACAGATACGCAGTATTTT.